The 8 T cell receptor beta chains given below trace back to one sample, sequenced in a study of T cells after yellow fever vaccination. One entry per CDR3 protein results from TCRdb running MiXCR on the 5' RACE reads. The sample consists of hundreds of thousands of distinct CDR3 sequences, less than 4.5% of them appearing once. This specimen was PBMCs, taken on the day of the yellow fever booster vaccination. These receptors all come from a man younger than 30 who received the YFV17D yellow fever vaccine.

This chain links TRBV27 with TRBJ2-2; no definite D call. This CDR3 has 13 residues. The V gene lost 6 bases and the J gene lost 4 bases, with 9 bases spanning the gap. The germline V gene encodes CDR1 MNHEY and CDR2 SMNVEV (reference sequence). DNA of the CDR3: TGTGCCAGCAGCCCTAGGATCACCGGGGAGCTGTTTTTT. Translating it yields CASSPRITGELFF.

This clonotype has at least ten counts. The chain links TRBV7-2 to TRBJ2-7; unclear D gene. The CDR3 extends over 15 amino acids. From germline, CDR1 is SGHTA and CDR2 FQGNSA. V was trimmed by 1 base and J by 9 bases, leaving 19 bases between them. The CDR3 protein is CASSLGLVFFDGQYF. DNA for the CDR3: TGTGCCAGCAGCTTAGGGTTAGTCTTTTTCGATGGGCAGTACTTC.

The V call is TRBV6-2 or TRBV6-3, the J call TRBJ2-7; 7 bases match TRBD1. V was pared by 2 bases and J by 2 bases, with 9 bases of the junction left unmatched. The CDR3 is made up of 16 amino acids. Germline V gives CDR1 MNHEY, CDR2 SVGEGT. CDR3 nucleotides: TGTGCCAGCAGTTACGCGACCCTGGGACAGACCTACGAGCAGTACGTC. It translates to CASSYATLGQTYEQYV.

This clonotype has at least ten counts. The chain couples TRBV5-1 to TRBJ2-1; 14 bases match TRBD2. Germline-derived CDR1 and CDR2 are SGHRS and YFSETQ. V was clipped by 4 bases and J by 7 bases; unmatched bases: 4. The CDR3 extends over 15 amino acids. Written as DNA, the CDR3 is TGCGCCAGCAGCGGTCGGACTAGCGGGGGGAATGAGCAGTTCTTC. Its translation is CASSGRTSGGNEQFF.

The DNA for the CDR3 is TGCGCCAGCAGCTTGGAACCCGGGACTAGCAACATTCAGTACTTC. As protein: CASSLEPGTSNIQYF. The chain combines TRBV5-1 with TRBJ2-4; TRBD2 matches at 9 bases. CDR1 SGHRS and CDR2 YFSETQ come from the germline V gene. This CDR3 spans 15 amino acids. V shed 0 bases and J 7 bases; nucleotides not matched to a gene: 5.

In its sample, this clonotype was seen many times. V usage is TRBV29-1 and J usage is TRBJ2-3, with D uncertain. Germline-derived CDR1 and CDR2 are SQVTM and ANQGSEA. This CDR3 comprises 13 residues. Trimming removed 4 bases from V and 4 bases from J, with 12 bases in between. Here the CDR3 DNA reads TGCAGCGTTGTAGGTCAGCAAGCAGATACGCAGTATTTT. Its translation is CSVVGQQADTQYF.

The sample holds a few counts of this clonotype. The chain uses TRBV12-3 or TRBV12-4 and TRBJ2-6; no clear D gene. V dropped 6 bases and J dropped 0 bases, with 9 bases sitting between them. The CDR3 contains 15 residues. CDR3 nucleotide sequence: TGTGCCAGCAGCACCGGGCTCTCTGGGGCCAACGTCCTGACTTTC. The encoded protein is CASSTGLSGANVLTF.

This clonotype was observed a few times. The rearrangement uses TRBV6-2 or TRBV6-3 and TRBJ2-5; no definite D call. Per germline, CDR1 MNHEY and CDR2 SVGEGT. Trimming took off 9 bases at V and 1 base at J, with 21 bases between the two ends. The CDR3 is 16 amino acids. The CDR3 sequence: CASSSWRSDFQETQYF. CDR3 sequence (DNA): TGTGCCAGTTCCAGCTGGAGATCCGACTTCCAAGAGACCCAGTACTTC.